This TCR beta chain comes out of a study of ipilimumab plus nivolumab after autologous stem cell transplantation (dated by TCRdb to the early 2020s). For the wider study: The median number of doses that trial patients received was roughly five for ipilimumab and roughly 8 for nivolumab. The myeloma cohort included high-risk transplant-naive patients and patients relapsing within 3 years of a first autologous transplant. Patients undergoing autologous transplant for high-risk diffuse large B cell lymphoma, mature T cell lymphoma, or multiple myeloma were enrolled in the trial. The intent-to-treat population of the trial was made up of a few dozen patients. The full study reports these points: Combined checkpoint inhibition as post-transplant consolidation was concluded by the authors to appear tolerable. The authors stated that profiles of the T cell receptor repertoire, regulatory T cell phenotype and gut microbiota provided a biologic rationale for studying this approach further.

The library was prepared using the immunoSEQ multiplex PCR assay. In TCRdb, the immuneACCESS table is reduced to in-frame sequences with V and J assigned. These tables do not hold every clone; where another copy was compared, an unresolved V gene accounts for under half, and the others remain unexplained. This sample is represented by just under 9,500 clones; about two thirds of them were singletons. The leading ten clones occupy roughly 17% of the sample. Ipilimumab was given at 1 mg/kg intravenously on day 1 of selected weeks, and checkpoint therapy started 14 to 28 days after autologous transplant. The nivolumab dose was 3 mg/kg intravenously, delivered on day 1 of weeks 1, 4, 7, 10, and every two weeks through week 26. The study was a Phase Ib clinical trial testing combined checkpoint inhibition with ipilimumab and nivolumab as consolidation after autologous stem cell transplantation. CDR1 LNHNV and CDR2 YYDKDF are derived from the germline V gene (reference sequence). The CDR3 measures 16 amino acids from cysteine to phenylalanine. Of all the DNA, just the CDR3 is kept, 48 bases in frame from base 1. Ends trimmed: V by 1 base, J by 1 base; bases unmatched to a gene: 3.

In regard to this clone: Its antigen remains unidentified. Per-nucleotide qualities are absent, and no much larger clonotype sits a single base away.

Here the chain combines TRBV15 and TRBJ2-3, with 9 bases matching TRBD1. The sequencing used PBMCs, collected in a trial of ipilimumab plus nivolumab as post-transplant consolidation. This receptor was obtained from a female donor with multiple myeloma. The sequenced DNA: TGTGCCACCAGCAGAGGGGACAGGGCTCGCACAGATACGCAGTATTTT. It translates to CATSRGDRARTDTQYF.